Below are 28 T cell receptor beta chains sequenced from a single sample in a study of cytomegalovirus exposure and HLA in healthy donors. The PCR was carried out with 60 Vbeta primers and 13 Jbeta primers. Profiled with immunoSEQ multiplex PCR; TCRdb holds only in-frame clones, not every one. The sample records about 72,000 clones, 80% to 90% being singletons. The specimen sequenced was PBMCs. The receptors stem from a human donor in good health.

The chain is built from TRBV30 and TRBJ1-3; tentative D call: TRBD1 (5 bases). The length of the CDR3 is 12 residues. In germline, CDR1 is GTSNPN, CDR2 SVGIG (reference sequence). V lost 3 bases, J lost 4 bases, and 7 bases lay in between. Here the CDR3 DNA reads TGTGCCTGGAGCGGGGGGGGAAACACCATATATTTT. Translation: CAWSGGGNTIYF.

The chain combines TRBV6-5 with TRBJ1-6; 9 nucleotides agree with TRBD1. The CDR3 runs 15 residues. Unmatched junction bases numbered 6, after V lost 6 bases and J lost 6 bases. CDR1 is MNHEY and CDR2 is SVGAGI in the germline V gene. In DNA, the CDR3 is TGTGCCAGCAGACCACCGGGACAGGGTAATTCACCCCTCCACTTT. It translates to CASRPPGQGNSPLHF.

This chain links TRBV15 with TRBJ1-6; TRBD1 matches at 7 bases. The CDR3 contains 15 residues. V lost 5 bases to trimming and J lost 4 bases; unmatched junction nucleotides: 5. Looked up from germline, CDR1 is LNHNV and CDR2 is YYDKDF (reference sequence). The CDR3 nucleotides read TGTGCCACCAGCCCAGGGGGTTGGTATAATTCACCCCTCCACTTT. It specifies CATSPGGWYNSPLHF.

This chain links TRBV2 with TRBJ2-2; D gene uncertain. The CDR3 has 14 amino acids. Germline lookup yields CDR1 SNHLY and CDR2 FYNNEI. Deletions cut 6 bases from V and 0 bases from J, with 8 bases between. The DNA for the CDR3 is TGTGCCAGCAGCAGGCAGACGAACACCGGGGAGCTGTTTTTT. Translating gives CASSRQTNTGELFF. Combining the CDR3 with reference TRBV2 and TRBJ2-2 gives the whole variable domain EPEVTQTPSHQVTQMGQEVILRCVPISNHLYFYWYRQILGQKVEFLVSFYNNEISEKSEIFDDQFSVERPDGSNFTLKIRSTKLEDSAMYFCASSRQTNTGELFFGEGSRLTVL.

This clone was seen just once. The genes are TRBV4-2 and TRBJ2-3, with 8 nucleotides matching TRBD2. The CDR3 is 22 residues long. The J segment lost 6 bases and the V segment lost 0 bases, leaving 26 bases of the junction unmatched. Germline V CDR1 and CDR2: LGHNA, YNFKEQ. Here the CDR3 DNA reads TGTGCCAGCAGCCAAGATCACGGCGGGGATGTGGCGGGGGGCCCCGCTGGGGATACGCAGTATTTT. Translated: CASSQDHGGDVAGGPAGDTQYF.

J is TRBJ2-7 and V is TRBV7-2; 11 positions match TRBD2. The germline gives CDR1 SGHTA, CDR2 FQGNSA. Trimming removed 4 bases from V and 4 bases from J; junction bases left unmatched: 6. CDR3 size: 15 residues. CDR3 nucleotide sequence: TGTGCCAGCAGCTCTCGGACTAGCGGGCCATACGAGCAGTACTTC. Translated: CASSSRTSGPYEQYF.

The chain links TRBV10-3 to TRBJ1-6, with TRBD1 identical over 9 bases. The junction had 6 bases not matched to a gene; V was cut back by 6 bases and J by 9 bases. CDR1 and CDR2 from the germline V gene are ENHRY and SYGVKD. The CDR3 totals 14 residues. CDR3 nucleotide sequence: TGTGCCATCAGCTCCGGGACAGGGCGTTCACCCCTCCACTTT. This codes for CAISSGTGRSPLHF.

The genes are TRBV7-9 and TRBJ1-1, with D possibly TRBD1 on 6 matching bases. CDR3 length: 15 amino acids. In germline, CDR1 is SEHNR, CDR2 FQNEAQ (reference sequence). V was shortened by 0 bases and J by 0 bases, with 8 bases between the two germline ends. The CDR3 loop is CASSLAAGVNTEAFF. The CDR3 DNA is TGTGCCAGCAGCTTAGCGGCAGGGGTGAACACTGAAGCTTTCTTT.

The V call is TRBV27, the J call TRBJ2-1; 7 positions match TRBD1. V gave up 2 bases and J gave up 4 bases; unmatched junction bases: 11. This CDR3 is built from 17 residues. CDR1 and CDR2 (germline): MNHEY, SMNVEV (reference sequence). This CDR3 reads CASSLGEGALRYNEQFF. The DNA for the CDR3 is TGTGCCAGCAGTTTAGGTGAGGGGGCTTTAAGGTACAATGAGCAGTTCTTC.

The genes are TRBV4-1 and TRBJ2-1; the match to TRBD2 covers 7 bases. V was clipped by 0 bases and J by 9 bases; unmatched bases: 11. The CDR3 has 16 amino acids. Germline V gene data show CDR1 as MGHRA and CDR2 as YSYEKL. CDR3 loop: CASSQEGGAVRGEQFF. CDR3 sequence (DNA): TGCGCCAGCAGCCAAGAGGGAGGGGCTGTTAGAGGTGAGCAGTTCTTC.

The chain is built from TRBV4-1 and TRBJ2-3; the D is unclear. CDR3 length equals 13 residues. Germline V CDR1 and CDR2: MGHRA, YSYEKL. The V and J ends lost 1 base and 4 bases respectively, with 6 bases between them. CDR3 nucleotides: TGCGCCAGCAGCCAAGTCCAATCAGATACGCAGTATTTT. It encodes CASSQVQSDTQYF.

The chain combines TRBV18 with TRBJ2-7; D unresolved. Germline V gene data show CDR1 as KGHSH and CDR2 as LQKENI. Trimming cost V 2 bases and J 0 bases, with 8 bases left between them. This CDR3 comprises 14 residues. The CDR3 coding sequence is TGTGCCAGCTCACCAGCAGGTCTCTCCTACGAGCAGTACTTC. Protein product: CASSPAGLSYEQYF.

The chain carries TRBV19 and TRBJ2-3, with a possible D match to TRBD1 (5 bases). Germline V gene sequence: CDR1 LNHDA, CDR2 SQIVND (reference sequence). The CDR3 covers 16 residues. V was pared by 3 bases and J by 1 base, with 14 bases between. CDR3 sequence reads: CASSMSRVQGTDTQYF. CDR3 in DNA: TGTGCCAGTAGTATGAGCAGGGTTCAGGGCACAGATACGCAGTATTTT.

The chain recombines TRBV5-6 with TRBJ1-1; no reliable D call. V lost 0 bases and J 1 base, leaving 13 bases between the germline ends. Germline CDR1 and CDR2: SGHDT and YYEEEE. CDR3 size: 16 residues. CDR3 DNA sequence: TGTGCCAGCAGCTTGGGGCGGGGAGGATGGAACACTGAAGCTTTCTTT. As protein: CASSLGRGGWNTEAFF.

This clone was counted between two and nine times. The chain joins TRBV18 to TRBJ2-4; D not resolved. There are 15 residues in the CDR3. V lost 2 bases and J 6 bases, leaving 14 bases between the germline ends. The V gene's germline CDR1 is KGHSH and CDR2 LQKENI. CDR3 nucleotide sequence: TGTGCCAGCTCACCAAACGCGGCCCGGAGAAACATTCAGTACTTC. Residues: CASSPNAARRNIQYF. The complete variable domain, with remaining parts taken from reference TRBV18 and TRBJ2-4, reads NAGVMQNPRHLVRRRGQEARLRCSPMKGHSHVYWYRQLPEEGLKFMVYLQKENIIDESGMPKERFSAEFPKEGPSILRIQQVVRGDSAAYFCASSPNAARRNIQYFGAGTRLSVL.

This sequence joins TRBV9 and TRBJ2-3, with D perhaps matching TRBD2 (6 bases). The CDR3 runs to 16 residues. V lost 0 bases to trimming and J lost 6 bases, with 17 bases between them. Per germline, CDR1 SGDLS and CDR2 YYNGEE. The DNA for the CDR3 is TGTGCCAGCAGCGTAGCCGATTTGCGGGGTCTCGATACGCAGTATTTT. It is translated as CASSVADLRGLDTQYF.

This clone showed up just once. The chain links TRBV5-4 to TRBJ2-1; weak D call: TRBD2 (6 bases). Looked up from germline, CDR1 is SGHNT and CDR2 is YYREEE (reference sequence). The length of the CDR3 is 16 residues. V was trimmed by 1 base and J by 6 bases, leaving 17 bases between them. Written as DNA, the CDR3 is TGTGCCAGCAGCTTGTTAGTCGGGGGAGGATCCAATGAGCAGTTCTTC. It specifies CASSLLVGGGSNEQFF.

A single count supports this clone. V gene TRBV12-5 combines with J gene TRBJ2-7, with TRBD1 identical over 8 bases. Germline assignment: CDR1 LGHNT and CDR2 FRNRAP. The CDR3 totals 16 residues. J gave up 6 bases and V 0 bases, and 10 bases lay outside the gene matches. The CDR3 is CASGLVIGQGKSEQYF. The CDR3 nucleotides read TGTGCTAGTGGTTTGGTAATAGGACAGGGCAAGAGCGAGCAGTACTTC.

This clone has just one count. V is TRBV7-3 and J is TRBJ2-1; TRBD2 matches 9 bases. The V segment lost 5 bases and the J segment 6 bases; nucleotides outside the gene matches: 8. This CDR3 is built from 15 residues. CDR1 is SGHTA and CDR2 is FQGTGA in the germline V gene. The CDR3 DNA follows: TGTGCCAGCAGCCTTCTAGCGGGGACCCCCAATGAGCAGTTCTTC. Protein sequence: CASSLLAGTPNEQFF.

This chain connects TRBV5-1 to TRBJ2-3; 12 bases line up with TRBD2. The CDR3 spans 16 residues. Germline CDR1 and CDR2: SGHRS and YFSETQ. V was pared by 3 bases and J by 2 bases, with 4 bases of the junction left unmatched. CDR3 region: CASSSGLAGSTDTQYF. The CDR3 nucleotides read TGCGCCAGCAGCTCCGGACTAGCGGGGTCCACAGATACGCAGTATTTT. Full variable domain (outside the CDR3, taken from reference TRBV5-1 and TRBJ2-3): KAGVTQTPRYLIKTRGQQVTLSCSPISGHRSVSWYQQTPGQGLQFLFEYFSETQRNKGNFPGRFSGRQFSNSRSEMNVSTLELGDSALYLCASSSGLAGSTDTQYFGPGTRLTVL.

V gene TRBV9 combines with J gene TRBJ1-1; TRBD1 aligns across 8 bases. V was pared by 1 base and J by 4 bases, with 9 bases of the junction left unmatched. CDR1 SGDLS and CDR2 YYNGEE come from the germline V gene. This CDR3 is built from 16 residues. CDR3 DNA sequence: TGTGCCAGCAGCGTATTGACAGGGGCTGGGGGCACTGAAGCTTTCTTT. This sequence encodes CASSVLTGAGGTEAFF.

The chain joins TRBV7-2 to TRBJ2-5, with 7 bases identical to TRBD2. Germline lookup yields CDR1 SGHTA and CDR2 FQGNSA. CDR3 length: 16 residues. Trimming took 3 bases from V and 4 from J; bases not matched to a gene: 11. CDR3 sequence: CASSFLGGLGGETQYF. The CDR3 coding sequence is TGTGCCAGCAGCTTTCTCGGAGGACTAGGAGGAGAGACCCAGTACTTC.

The CDR3 DNA follows: TGTGCCAGCAGAGCCGACAGGGAAGCTTTCTTT. Its translation: CASRADREAFF. This chain links TRBV2 with TRBJ1-1; D may be TRBD1 (6 bases). The CDR3 has 11 amino acids. The germline CDR1 and CDR2 sequences are SNHLY and FYNNEI. Trimming shortened V by 6 bases and J by 8 bases, and 10 bases separated the two germline ends.

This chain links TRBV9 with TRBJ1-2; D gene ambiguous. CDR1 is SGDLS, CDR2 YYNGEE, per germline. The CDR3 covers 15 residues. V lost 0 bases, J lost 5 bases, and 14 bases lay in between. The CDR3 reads CASSVETVLSYGYTF. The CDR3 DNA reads TGTGCCAGCAGCGTAGAAACAGTTTTGAGTTATGGCTACACCTTC.

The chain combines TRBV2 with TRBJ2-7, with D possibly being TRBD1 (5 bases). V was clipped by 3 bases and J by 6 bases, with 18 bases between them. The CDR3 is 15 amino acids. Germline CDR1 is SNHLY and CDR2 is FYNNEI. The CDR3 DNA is TGTGCCAGCAGTGACCCTCAGGGCCGAACCTCCGAGCAGTACTTC. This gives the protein CASSDPQGRTSEQYF. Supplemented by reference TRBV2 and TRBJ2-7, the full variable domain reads EPEVTQTPSHQVTQMGQEVILRCVPISNHLYFYWYRQILGQKVEFLVSFYNNEISEKSEIFDDQFSVERPDGSNFTLKIRSTKLEDSAMYFCASSDPQGRTSEQYFGPGTRLTVT.

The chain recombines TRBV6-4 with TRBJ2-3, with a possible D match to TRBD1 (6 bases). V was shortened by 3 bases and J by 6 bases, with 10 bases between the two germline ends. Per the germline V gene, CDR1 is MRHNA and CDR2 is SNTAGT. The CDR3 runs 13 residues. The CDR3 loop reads CASSESRGDTQYF. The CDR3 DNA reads TGTGCCAGCAGTGAAAGTAGGGGGGATACGCAGTATTTT.

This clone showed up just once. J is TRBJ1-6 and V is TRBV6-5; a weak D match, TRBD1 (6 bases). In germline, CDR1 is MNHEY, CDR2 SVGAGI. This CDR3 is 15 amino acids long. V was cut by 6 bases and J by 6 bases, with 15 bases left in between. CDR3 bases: TGTGCCAGCAGACCCCGGGACACTAGTAATTCACCCCTCCACTTT. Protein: CASRPRDTSNSPLHF.

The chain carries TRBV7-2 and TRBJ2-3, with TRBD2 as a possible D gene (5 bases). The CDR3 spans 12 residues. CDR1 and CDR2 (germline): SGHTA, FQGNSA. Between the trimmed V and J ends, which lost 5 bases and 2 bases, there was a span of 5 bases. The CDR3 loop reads CASSRDTDTQYF. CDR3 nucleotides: TGTGCCAGCAGCCGGGACACAGATACGCAGTATTTT.